This T cell receptor (beta chain) was sequenced for a study of T cell responses to AZD1222 COVID-19 vaccine. Analyses pooled second doses at about 4 or about 12 weeks. Note on this clone: What it binds is unknown.

General study points: Two AZD1222 administrations were followed by greater Spike-specific TCR breadth and depth. White British people made up most donors, females outnumbered males, and clonal diversity was possibly underestimated. In the spike-specific TCR repertoire, nearly half reportedly target unmutated variant regions.

Assay: immunoSEQ multiplex PCR; the TCRdb copy retains only in-frame clones and omits some. The sample gives about 140,000 clones, roughly 87% of which show up once; about 5.9% is in the top ten. The sample was peripheral blood, taken 28 days after the second AZD1222 dose. This receptor was identified in an adult who received the AZD1222 COVID-19 vaccine.

This CDR3 reads CASSQTRVVEKLFF. CDR3 sequence (DNA): TGCGCCAGCAGCCAAACCAGGGTCGTCGAAAAACTGTTTTTT. V is TRBV4-3 and J is TRBJ1-4, with TRBD1 as a possible D gene (5 bases). CDR1 is LGHNA, CDR2 YSLEER, per germline. Trimming removed 2 bases from V and 8 bases from J, with 12 bases in between. CDR3 length equals 14 residues.